The table lists the clone carrying this TCR beta chain with a few counts. As yet, its antigen is unknown. This entry comes from a study of T cells after yellow fever vaccination. General study results and limits: In post-booster samples, most primary-vaccination clones reappeared (just under 97% CD4, 70% to 90% CD8).

CDR1 and CDR2 from the germline V gene are WNHNN and SYGVQD (reference sequence). The trim removed 6 bases at V and 3 bases at J, leaving 11 bases unmatched. There are 15 residues in the CDR3. A 5'RACE template-switching step, the method used to make TCR cDNA, added a universal primer site and UMIs. TCRdb reprocessed the 5' RACE reads with MiXCR, giving one entry per CDR3 protein. The table has about 350,000 distinct CDR3 sequences, roughly 12% seen once. J is TRBJ2-7 and V is TRBV10-1, with 7 bases fitting TRBD2. The sequence was collected from a man younger than 35 who received the YFV17D yellow fever vaccine. The specimen was PBMCs, collected on the day of the first yellow fever vaccination. The CDR3, as DNA: TGCGCCAGCAGCAACCGGGACTATGTTAACTACGAGCAGTACTTC. Translation: CASSNRDYVNYEQYF.